These 11 T cell receptor beta chains were sequenced from one sample in a study of T cell changes during pregnancy in multiple sclerosis. The method was immunoSEQ multiplex PCR; TCRdb's version includes in-frame clones alone and lacks a portion of them. The table lists some 41,000 clones, roughly nine tenths of them singletons. The specimen was CD4+ T cells from peripheral blood mononuclear cells, collected after pregnancy. Source of these receptors: a female donor with multiple sclerosis, enrolled in a pregnancy study.

The CDR3 nucleotides are TGTGCCAGCAGTTTATGGGCTAGCGGTTACAATGAGCAGTTCTTC. Its protein is CASSLWASGYNEQFF. The chain combines TRBV28 with TRBJ2-1; 7 nucleotides agree with TRBD2. Germline CDR1 MDHEN, CDR2 SYDVKM. CDR3 length: 15 amino acids. The V and J ends lost 0 bases and 4 bases, in that order; junction bases with no gene match: 3.

This clone was seen a single time. J is TRBJ2-3 and V is TRBV28; the D gene is possibly TRBD1 (6 bases). The germline CDR1 and CDR2 sequences are MDHEN and SYDVKM. This CDR3 contains 18 residues. Trimming took off 5 bases at V and 0 bases at J, with 21 bases between the two ends. The CDR3 spells CASSPQPTGQISTDTQYF. Here the CDR3 DNA reads TGTGCCAGCAGTCCACAACCAACGGGACAAATTAGCACAGATACGCAGTATTTT.

The gene calls are TRBV11-3 and TRBJ2-6; the D gene is possibly TRBD2 (5 bases). Trimming took 3 bases from V and 0 from J, leaving 9 bases between them. The CDR3 runs to 16 residues. CDR1 and CDR2 (germline): SGHNT, YENEEA. The CDR3, as DNA: TGTGCCAGCAGCTTTGGAGGAGACTCTGGGGCCAACGTCCTGACTTTC. This sequence encodes CASSFGGDSGANVLTF.

The chain has TRBV29-1 and TRBJ2-1; TRBD2 aligns across 12 bases. The V gene end was trimmed by 5 bases and the J gene end by 0 bases; junction bases not matched to a gene: 5. Germline V gene data show CDR1 as SQVTM and CDR2 as ANQGSEA. The CDR3 is 16 residues long. DNA for the CDR3: TGCAGCGTTAGGACTAGCGGGGTCAGCTCCTACAATGAGCAGTTCTTC. It yields the protein CSVRTSGVSSYNEQFF.

The V call is TRBV28, the J call TRBJ2-5, with D tentatively TRBD2 (5 bases). The CDR3 consists of 13 residues. Trimming removed 2 bases from V and 4 bases from J, with 8 bases in between. Germline lookup yields CDR1 MDHEN and CDR2 SYDVKM. This CDR3 is CASSLPGTETQYF. DNA of the CDR3: TGTGCCAGCAGTTTACCGGGAACAGAGACCCAGTACTTC.

The chain combines TRBV5-1 with TRBJ2-5, with D perhaps TRBD2 (6 bases). From germline, CDR1 is SGHRS and CDR2 YFSETQ. The V and J ends lost 3 bases and 2 bases respectively, with 14 bases between them. The CDR3 covers 15 residues. The CDR3 spells CASSSGWGEQETQYF. The CDR3 bases are TGCGCCAGCAGCTCGGGCTGGGGGGAACAAGAGACCCAGTACTTC.

This clone showed up many times. Within the sample, other DNA sequences also encode this same CDR3. V and J are TRBV9 and TRBJ2-1; 7 nucleotides agree with TRBD2. This CDR3 is 15 amino acids long. Trimming at V came to 0 bases and at J to 7 bases, leaving 7 bases not matched to a gene. Per the germline V gene, CDR1 is SGDLS and CDR2 is YYNGEE. DNA of the CDR3: TGTGCCAGCAGCGTAGGGGCGGGAGTATATAATGAGCAGTTCTTC. Its translation is CASSVGAGVYNEQFF.

The J gene is TRBJ2-2, the V gene TRBV28; tentatively, D is TRBD1 (6 bases). Germline CDR1 is MDHEN and CDR2 is SYDVKM. V was clipped by 8 bases and J by 0 bases, with 13 bases between them. The CDR3 runs 15 residues. CDR3 sequence (DNA): TGTGCCAGCGGGGTGACAGGCTCGAACACCGGGGAGCTGTTTTTT. Its translation: CASGVTGSNTGELFF.

The V call is TRBV4-3, the J call TRBJ1-2, with no clear D. The CDR3 has 17 residues. In germline, CDR1 is LGHNA, CDR2 YSLEER. The V end was cut by 2 bases, the J end by 6 bases, with 22 bases between. CDR3 loop: CASSQTQTSTVLHGYTF. CDR3 nucleotides: TGCGCCAGCAGCCAAACCCAGACCTCTACAGTTCTCCATGGCTACACCTTC.

V gene TRBV15 combines with J gene TRBJ2-3; D perhaps matches TRBD2 (5 bases). In germline, CDR1 is LNHNV, CDR2 YYDKDF (reference sequence). V shed 0 bases and J shed 2 bases, with 15 bases lying between them. CDR3 length equals 17 residues. The CDR3 spells CATSRDVPSRYTDTQYF. The CDR3, as DNA: TGTGCCACCAGCAGAGATGTACCTAGCCGATACACAGATACGCAGTATTTT.

This clone was recorded only once. CDR3 sequence reads: CASSFWKGEIVFF. CDR3 nucleotides: TGTGCCAGCAGCTTTTGGAAGGGGGAGATTGTTTTCTTT. The genes are TRBV7-2 and TRBJ1-1; a possible D gene is TRBD1 (6 bases). Germline V lookup: CDR1 SGHTA, CDR2 FQGNSA. V was shortened by 3 bases and J by 13 bases, with 18 bases between the two germline ends. This CDR3 contains 13 residues.